The sequence of this T cell receptor beta chain was determined in a study of T cell responses to AZD1222 COVID-19 vaccine listed by TCRdb under 2021. Broadly, across the study: Because spike-specific TCR depth and breadth did not differ between the two schedules, AZD1222 recipients who got a second dose at roughly 4 weeks were pooled with those who got a second dose at roughly 12 weeks. Trial participants were enrolled by age into subgroups of 18-55, 56-69 and 70-plus years, and 148, 28 and 57 TCR-sequenced participants, respectively, were included in these subgroups. A total of 230 to 250 trial participants underwent TCR sequencing, of whom some 200 had received two doses of AZD1222 and some 25 had received two doses of the MenACWY control vaccine.

Taken with the paper, the label for time point translates to: baseline before first vaccination. The vaccinee samples were drawn from two UK trials, COV001 and COV002, one of which was a single-blind randomized controlled phase 2/3 trial testing AZD1222 (ChAdOx1 nCoV-19) in healthy adults. For TCRbeta chain sequencing, PBMC samples were collected from trial participants at day 0 and at day 28 after the second dose. The full study reports these points: No day 14 peak-response samples were available, so repertoires were characterized only after the peak T cell response. A significant rise in spike-specific TCR breadth and depth was observed after two AZD1222 doses relative to day 0 and relative to MenACWY recipients. Most participants were white British and females outnumbered males, and the authors suggested that clonal diversity may have been underestimated. Reportedly, close to half of the unique spike-specific TCRs recognized epitopes lying outside the regions that are mutated in the B.1.351 and B.1.1.7 variants. Conclusions about previously exposed vaccinees are limited because only six or seven AZD1222 recipients were SARS-CoV-2 seropositive at baseline. The 56-69-year group was small, and its depth increase did not reach significance, likely because of low power. CD4 TCRs associated with the vaccine covered the entire spike protein, and the dominant responses were in regions 160-218 and 743-854.

The CDR3 regions of human TCRbeta chains were analyzed by immunosequencing. In the authors' own workflow: TCRs in the repertoires were compared against a reference library of SARS-CoV-2-specific TCRs that had been generated with the MIRA antigen-specificity platform. Breadth was defined as the fraction of unique TCRs that were SARS-CoV-2-associated. Depth was defined as the fraction of total T cells that were SARS-CoV-2-associated. Using the MIRA data, every spike-specific TCR was mapped to the spike region that the TCR reacted to and assigned to either a CD4 or a CD8 class. Log10-transformed breadth and depth values were compared by one-way ANOVA with Sidak's multiple comparisons tests. TCRdb provides this immuneACCESS table in a form limited to in-frame rearrangements. Some clones are lacking; in checked studies, under half of them reflect an unresolved V gene, and why the rest are absent is not known. The D gene and trimming were derived from the DNA, and the V and J assignments and clone size from that table. This sample is represented by 90,000 to 100,000 clones; around nine tenths of them were singletons. The top ten clonotypes cover 2.9% of the sample.

A word on this clone: No cognate antigen has been identified for it. Base qualities are not at hand, and no much larger clone is one base apart.

V was cut back by 10 bases and J by 6 bases, leaving a gap of 20 bases between them. The CDR3 measures 14 amino acids from cysteine to phenylalanine. CDR3 DNA only is kept here, 42 bases in frame from base 1. Reading the germline V gene (reference sequence) gives CDR1 WNHNN and CDR2 SYGVQD. Sequenced material: peripheral blood, taken on day 0 of AZD1222 vaccination. This sequence was found in an adult in good health. The V and J segments used are TRBV10-1 and TRBJ2-3, with TRBD2 perhaps the D gene, on 6 matching bases. The DNA is TGCGCCAACCCGGGGGTGGCTAAAGGGGATACGCAGTATTTT. Its coded protein is CANPGVAKGDTQYF.